Given below is one T cell receptor beta chain in context. This entry belongs to a study of OX40 agonist ivuxolimab in advanced cancers. The assay was immunoSEQ multiplex PCR, and TCRdb's table has in-frame clones only and misses some. The table lists 70,000 or so clones, 75% to 90% of them singletons. This CDR3 comprises 15 residues. Germline CDR1 is MNHEY and CDR2 is SVGAGI. Trimming removed 6 bases at V and 0 bases at J, with 9 bases between. Prior autoimmune disease or systemic immunosuppression barred patients. This chain links TRBV6-5 with TRBJ2-6; unclear D gene. The clonotype comes from an adult with an advanced solid tumor such as melanoma, head and neck, liver or kidney cancer. Sequenced material: CD4+ or CD8+ T cells sorted from blood, taken in a trial of the OX40 agonist ivuxolimab. The chain's CDR3 is CASSRVGSGANVLTF. Here the CDR3 DNA reads TGTGCCAGCAGCCGTGTAGGCTCTGGGGCCAACGTCCTGACTTTC.